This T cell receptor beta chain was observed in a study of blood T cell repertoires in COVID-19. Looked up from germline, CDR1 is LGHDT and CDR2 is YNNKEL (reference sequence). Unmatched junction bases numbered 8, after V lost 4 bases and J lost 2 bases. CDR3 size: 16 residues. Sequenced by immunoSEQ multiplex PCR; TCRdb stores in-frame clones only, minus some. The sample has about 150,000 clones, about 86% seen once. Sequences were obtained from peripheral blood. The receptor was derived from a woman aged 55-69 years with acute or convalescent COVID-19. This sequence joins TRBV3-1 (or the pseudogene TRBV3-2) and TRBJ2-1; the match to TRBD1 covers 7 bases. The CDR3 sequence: CASSPLTGRTYNEQFF. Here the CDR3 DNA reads TGTGCCAGCAGCCCCTTGACAGGGCGCACCTACAATGAGCAGTTCTTC.